The TCR beta chain under discussion was sequenced for a study of T cell responses to AZD1222 COVID-19 vaccine. Study-wide results and limits: Repertoire samples came only from after the peak T cell response. Donors skewed white British and female; clonal diversity was possibly underestimated.

Concerning this clone: Its antigen is unknown.

Measured with immunoSEQ multiplex PCR; TCRdb has only the in-frame clones, and not every one. The table shows 90,000 to 150,000 clones, with 75% to 90% occurring only once. Trimming removed 0 bases from V and 2 bases from J, with 10 bases in between. The CDR3 contains 15 residues. Germline V lookup: CDR1 SGHRS, CDR2 YFSETQ. The source of this sequence is an adult who received the AZD1222 COVID-19 vaccine. This material consisted of peripheral blood, taken 28 days after the second AZD1222 dose. This chain joins TRBV5-1 and TRBJ2-3, with D hard to call. CDR3: CASSLEKVNTDTQYF. The CDR3 region has the DNA TGCGCCAGCAGCTTGGAAAAGGTAAACACAGATACGCAGTATTTT.